Following are 3 T cell receptor beta chains from one sample sequenced in a study of blood T cell repertoires in COVID-19. Sequenced by immunoSEQ multiplex PCR; TCRdb stores in-frame clones only, minus some. This sample has about 270,000 clones, with approximately 90% found just once. The sample was PBMCs or T cells enriched from blood (not recorded which). These receptors were taken from a woman younger than 45 with acute COVID-19.

This chain joins TRBV10-3 and TRBJ2-6, with D possibly being TRBD1 (6 bases). The germline V gene encodes CDR1 ENHRY and CDR2 SYGVKD. The CDR3 totals 17 residues. V lost 6 bases, J lost 0 bases, and 15 bases lay in between. CDR3 DNA: TGTGCCATCAGCAATACCGGGACAAACTCTGGGGCCAACGTCCTGACTTTC. Translating it yields CAISNTGTNSGANVLTF.

The V and J genes are TRBV28 and TRBJ1-2; TRBD1 aligns across 7 bases. The germline CDR1 and CDR2 sequences are MDHEN and SYDVKM. This CDR3 contains 15 residues. The junction had 6 bases not matched to a gene; V was cut back by 4 bases and J by 1 base. CDR3 in DNA: TGTGCCAGCAGTTCACTAACAGGGGTTAACTATGGCTACACCTTC. Its translation is CASSSLTGVNYGYTF.

The rearrangement links TRBV18 to TRBJ2-1, with 7 bases aligning to TRBD1. Losses at the gene ends were 3 bases for V and 7 bases for J; bases not matched to a gene: 9. CDR3 length: 15 amino acids. The germline V gene has CDR1 KGHSH and CDR2 LQKENI. This CDR3 is CASSPRDSEWNEQFF. The CDR3 DNA is TGTGCCAGCTCACCCCGGGACAGTGAATGGAATGAGCAGTTCTTC.